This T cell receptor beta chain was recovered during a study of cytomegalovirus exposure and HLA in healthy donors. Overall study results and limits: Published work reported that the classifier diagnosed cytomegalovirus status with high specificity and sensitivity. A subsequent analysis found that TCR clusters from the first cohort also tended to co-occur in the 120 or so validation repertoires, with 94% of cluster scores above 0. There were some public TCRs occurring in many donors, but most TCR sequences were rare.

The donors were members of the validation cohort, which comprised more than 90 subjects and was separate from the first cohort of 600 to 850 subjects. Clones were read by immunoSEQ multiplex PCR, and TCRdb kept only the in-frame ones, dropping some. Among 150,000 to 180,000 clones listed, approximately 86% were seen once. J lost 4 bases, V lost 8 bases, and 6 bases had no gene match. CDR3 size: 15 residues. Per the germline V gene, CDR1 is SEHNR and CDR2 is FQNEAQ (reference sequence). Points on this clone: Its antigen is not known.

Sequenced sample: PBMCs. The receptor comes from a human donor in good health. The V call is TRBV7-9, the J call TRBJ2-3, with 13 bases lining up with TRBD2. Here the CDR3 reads CASSGLAGVPDTQYF. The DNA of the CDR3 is TGTGCCAGCTCCGGACTAGCGGGAGTCCCAGATACGCAGTATTTT.